These 3 T cell receptor beta chains were sequenced from one sample in a study of blood T cell repertoires in COVID-19. Only in-frame clones appear in the TCRdb table, and some are missing; sequencing was by immunoSEQ multiplex PCR. The repertoire holds 250,000 to 300,000 clones, with about 82% as singletons. Source material: peripheral blood. The receptors stem from a man over 45 with active or convalescent COVID-19.

This CDR3 reads CASSEPPGLAGGTSYNEQFF. CDR3 in DNA: TGCGCCAGCAGTGAGCCCCCGGGACTAGCGGGAGGGACCTCCTACAATGAGCAGTTCTTC. The rearrangement joins TRBV10-1 to TRBJ2-1; 16 nucleotides line up with TRBD2. This CDR3 contains 20 residues. The V gene's germline CDR1 is WNHNN and CDR2 SYGVQD (reference sequence). The V and J ends lost 2 bases and 0 bases, in that order; junction bases with no gene match: 7.

This chain uses TRBV3-1 (or the pseudogene TRBV3-2) with TRBJ2-3; perhaps TRBD2 as D (5 bases). The V gene lost 1 base and the J gene lost 1 base, with 12 bases spanning the gap. The CDR3 totals 16 residues. The germline V gene has CDR1 LGHDT and CDR2 YNNKEL (reference sequence). CDR3 region: CASSQGRRSRTDTQYF. The CDR3, as DNA: TGTGCCAGCAGCCAAGGCCGGAGGTCTCGCACAGATACGCAGTATTTT.

The chain couples TRBV5-5 to TRBJ2-1; D remains ambiguous. Germline values: CDR1 SGHKS, CDR2 YYEKEE (reference sequence). The CDR3 runs 17 residues. With 0 bases removed from V and 0 bases from J, the gap between germline ends came to 13 bases. Written as DNA, the CDR3 is TGTGCCAGCAGCTTGGCGGCTGGAGCGCCCTCCTACAATGAGCAGTTCTTC. Translation gives CASSLAAGAPSYNEQFF.